The rows below give T cell receptor beta chains drawn from one sample of a study of blood T cell repertoires in COVID-19. Some clones are missing from TCRdb's copy, which holds only in-frame ones; the method was immunoSEQ multiplex PCR. The sample shows fewer than 200,000 clones, approximately 87% of them seen only once. Sequencing used peripheral blood. These receptor sequences come from a man aged 70-80 years with active or convalescent COVID-19. The CDR3 runs from the conserved cysteine through the conserved F or W. A D gene is named only where the DNA matches it firmly. Clone size is shown for a subset of rows, as once, few, many or a class of expanded clone.

v_gene: TRBV28
d_gene: TRBD1
j_gene: TRBJ1-1
abundance: -
CDR3aa: CASSDPGTGNTEAFF
CDR3nt: TGTGCCAGCAGTGATCCCGGGACAGGGAACACTGAAGCTTTCTTT

v_gene: TRBV7-9
d_gene: -
j_gene: TRBJ2-7
abundance: -
CDR3aa: CASSLDRVTFYEQYF
CDR3nt: TGTGCCAGCAGCTTAGACAGGGTGACTTTCTACGAGCAGTACTTC

v_gene: TRBV6-5
d_gene: -
j_gene: TRBJ1-2
abundance: -
CDR3aa: CASSGGLYNSGYTF
CDR3nt: TGTGCCAGCTCGGGGGGGCTCTATAACTCTGGCTACACCTTC

v_gene: TRBV18
d_gene: TRBD2
j_gene: TRBJ2-7
abundance: -
CDR3aa: CASGGGVGYEQYF
CDR3nt: TGTGCCAGCGGGGGGGGTGTTGGCTACGAGCAGTACTTC

v_gene: TRBV4-3
d_gene: TRBD1
j_gene: TRBJ2-2
abundance: once
CDR3aa: CASSPDRATGELFF
CDR3nt: TGCGCCAGCAGCCCGGACAGGGCCACCGGGGAGCTGTTTTTT

v_gene: TRBV3-1/TRBV3-2
d_gene: TRBD2
j_gene: TRBJ2-7
abundance: -
CDR3aa: CASSPGRAEQYF
CDR3nt: TGTGCCAGCAGCCCCGGGAGGGCCGAGCAGTACTTC

v_gene: TRBV28
d_gene: -
j_gene: TRBJ1-2
abundance: -
CDR3aa: CASSEGHNYGYTF
CDR3nt: TGTGCCAGCAGTGAGGGCCATAACTATGGCTACACCTTC

v_gene: TRBV7-9
d_gene: -
j_gene: TRBJ1-2
abundance: -
CDR3aa: CASSLGGSFYGYTF
CDR3nt: TGTGCCAGCAGCTTAGGAGGTTCATTTTATGGCTACACCTTC

v_gene: TRBV7-2
d_gene: TRBD2
j_gene: TRBJ2-7
abundance: -
CDR3aa: CASSLSLAGGNEQYF
CDR3nt: TGTGCCAGCAGCTTATCTTTAGCGGGAGGGAACGAGCAGTACTTC

v_gene: TRBV7-2
d_gene: -
j_gene: TRBJ1-2
abundance: -
CDR3aa: CASSPTGSNYTF
CDR3nt: TGTGCCAGCAGCCCCACAGGGAGTAACTACACCTTC

v_gene: TRBV7-2
d_gene: TRBD1
j_gene: TRBJ1-2
abundance: -
CDR3aa: CASSLAGTGYTGYTF
CDR3nt: TGTGCCAGCAGCTTAGCAGGGACAGGGTATACCGGCTACACCTTC

v_gene: TRBV5-6
d_gene: -
j_gene: TRBJ1-6
abundance: -
CDR3aa: CASSLGADYNSPLHF
CDR3nt: TGTGCCAGCAGCTTGGGCGCGGACTATAATTCACCCCTCCACTTT

v_gene: TRBV9
d_gene: -
j_gene: TRBJ2-1
abundance: -
CDR3aa: CASSPFQRANNEQFF
CDR3nt: TGTGCCAGCAGCCCCTTCCAGCGGGCAAACAATGAGCAGTTCTTC

v_gene: TRBV28
d_gene: -
j_gene: TRBJ1-2
abundance: -
CDR3aa: CASSLWGGDGYTF
CDR3nt: TGTGCCAGCAGTTTATGGGGGGGAGATGGCTACACCTTC

v_gene: TRBV7-3
d_gene: TRBD1
j_gene: TRBJ2-3
abundance: few
CDR3aa: CASSLTGDRGLDTQYF
CDR3nt: TGTGCCAGCAGCTTAACCGGGGACAGGGGTTTGGATACGCAGTATTTT

v_gene: TRBV5-1
d_gene: TRBD1
j_gene: TRBJ2-2
abundance: -
CDR3aa: CASSSDRGTTGELFF
CDR3nt: TGCGCCAGCAGCTCTGACAGGGGAACCACCGGGGAGCTGTTTTTT

v_gene: TRBV4-3
d_gene: -
j_gene: TRBJ1-1
abundance: once
CDR3aa: CASSQEQGKVNTEAFF
CDR3nt: TGCGCCAGCAGCCAAGAACAGGGTAAAGTGAACACTGAAGCTTTCTTT

v_gene: TRBV7-2
d_gene: TRBD1
j_gene: TRBJ1-2
abundance: -
CDR3aa: CAGQTARGQVGYTF
CDR3nt: TGTGCCGGACAGACCGCCAGGGGGCAGGTCGGCTACACCTTC

v_gene: TRBV6-5
d_gene: TRBD2
j_gene: TRBJ2-1
abundance: -
CDR3aa: CASTPPGPRGDEQFF
CDR3nt: TGTGCCAGCACCCCACCGGGACCCCGGGGGGATGAGCAGTTCTTC

v_gene: TRBV11-2
d_gene: TRBD1
j_gene: TRBJ2-2
abundance: -
CDR3aa: CASSLGLNRGTGELFF
CDR3nt: TGTGCCAGCAGCTTAGGGCTCAACAGGGGTACCGGGGAGCTGTTTTTT

v_gene: TRBV7-2
d_gene: TRBD2
j_gene: TRBJ2-3
abundance: many
CDR3aa: CASRLGTSGGAGDTQYF
CDR3nt: TGTGCCAGCAGGCTAGGGACTAGCGGGGGGGCCGGCGATACGCAGTATTTT

v_gene: TRBV5-6
d_gene: TRBD1
j_gene: TRBJ1-2
abundance: -
CDR3aa: CASSFSGTGEVETF
CDR3nt: TGTGCCAGCAGCTTTTCCGGGACAGGGGAAGTGGAAACCTTC

v_gene: TRBV18
d_gene: TRBD1
j_gene: TRBJ1-5
abundance: -
CDR3aa: CASSPQGVTGSSNQPQHF
CDR3nt: TGTGCCAGCTCACCACAAGGTGTGACAGGGTCGAGCAATCAGCCCCAGCATTTT

v_gene: TRBV9
d_gene: TRBD2
j_gene: TRBJ2-2
abundance: -
CDR3aa: CASSPRGLAGPTGELFF
CDR3nt: TGTGCCAGCAGCCCCAGAGGTCTAGCGGGACCCACCGGGGAGCTGTTTTTT

v_gene: TRBV21-1
d_gene: -
j_gene: TRBJ1-4
abundance: -
CDR3aa: CAGTGTGNEKLFF
CDR3nt: TGTGCCGGGACCGGGACAGGTAATGAAAAACTGTTTTTT

v_gene: TRBV28
d_gene: TRBD1
j_gene: TRBJ1-2
abundance: -
CDR3aa: CASSFGTLTGSYGYTF
CDR3nt: TGTGCCAGCAGTTTCGGTACTCTGACAGGGAGCTATGGCTACACCTTC